These T cell receptor beta chains were read from a single sample in a study of blood T cell repertoires in COVID-19. TCRdb's copy holds only in-frame clones and misses some; the assay was immunoSEQ multiplex PCR. The data hold roughly 200,000 clones, with over 70% observed a single time. Material for sequencing was peripheral blood. The source is a man aged 35 to 55 with active or convalescent COVID-19. Each CDR3 is given with its conserved first and last residue. The D gene is left open where the match is weak. Clone size appears in some rows only: once, few, many, or a class for an expanded clone.

D,size,J,V,DNA,CDR3
TRBD2,once,TRBJ2-1,TRBV18,TGTGCCAGCTCAGAACTAGCGGTGACCTACAATGAGCAGTTCTTC,CASSELAVTYNEQFF
-,-,TRBJ1-2,TRBV6-5,TGTGCCAGCAGTAACAGTTACTATGGCTACACCTTC,CASSNSYYGYTF
-,-,TRBJ2-6,TRBV27,TGTGCCAGCAGCATGACTACTGGGGCCAACGTCCTGACTTTC,CASSMTTGANVLTF
-,few,TRBJ1-2,TRBV19,TGTGCCATTCGACGGGACTATGGCTACACCTTC,CAIRRDYGYTF
-,-,TRBJ1-1,TRBV5-1,TGCGCCAGCAGCTTTGAGGGAGACACTGAAGCTTTCTTT,CASSFEGDTEAFF
-,-,TRBJ1-2,TRBV5-6,TGTGCCAGCAGCTTGAGGGAAGAGGGCTATGGCTACACCTTC,CASSLREEGYGYTF
-,-,TRBJ2-2,TRBV19,TGTGCCAGTATCGGACTGTCCGGGGAGCTGTTTTTT,CASIGLSGELFF
TRBD1,-,TRBJ1-4,TRBV7-9,TGTGCCAGCAGCGTCGGACAGGGAGGGGAAAAACTGTTTTTT,CASSVGQGGEKLFF
-,-,TRBJ2-3,TRBV28,TGTGCCAGCAGTCTTACAGCCACATATACGCAGTATTTT,CASSLTATYTQYF
-,few,TRBJ1-2,TRBV4-1,TGCGCCAGCAGCCAAGATTCCGGGACTAACTATGGCTACACCTTC,CASSQDSGTNYGYTF
-,-,TRBJ1-4,TRBV9,TGTGCCAGCAGCGTAGGGCAGGGGCGGCAAGAAAAACTGTTTTTT,CASSVGQGRQEKLFF
-,-,TRBJ2-5,TRBV2,TGTGCCAGCAGGTTATACCAAGAGACCCAGTACTTC,CASRLYQETQYF
-,-,TRBJ1-3,TRBV25-1,TGTGCCAGCAGTGACTTAAACAGGACCTCGCGAGGAAACACCATATATTTT,CASSDLNRTSRGNTIYF
-,many,TRBJ1-6,TRBV11-2,TGTGCCAGCAGCTTGGCAGGGAATAATTCACCCCTCCACTTT,CASSLAGNNSPLHF
TRBD1,-,TRBJ1-5,TRBV5-6,TGTGCCAGCAGCTCCGGGACAGGGCTTCATCAGCCCCAGCATTTT,CASSSGTGLHQPQHF
TRBD2,-,TRBJ2-3,TRBV6-4,TGTGCCAGCAGCGAGGGACTAGCGGTGACAGATACGCAGTATTTT,CASSEGLAVTDTQYF
-,-,TRBJ2-1,TRBV18,TGTGCCAGCTCACCACCAGGGGGGGGTCGTGGCAATGAGCAGTTCTTC,CASSPPGGGRGNEQFF
TRBD2,-,TRBJ2-5,TRBV7-3,TGTGCCAGCAGCTTAAGAGGGAGGGCCGGAGAGACCCAGTACTTC,CASSLRGRAGETQYF
TRBD2,few,TRBJ2-7,TRBV9,TGTGCCAGCAGCGTTAATAGCGGGGGGACTTACGAGCAGTACTTC,CASSVNSGGTYEQYF
TRBD1,-,TRBJ1-2,TRBV11-3,TGTGCCAACCCACAGGGGAGAAATAACTATGGCTACACCTTC,CANPQGRNNYGYTF
-,-,TRBJ1-1,TRBV29-1,TGCAGCGTTGTAGGAGGTGCTGAAGCTTTCTTT,CSVVGGAEAFF
-,-,TRBJ1-2,TRBV5-1,TGCGCCAGCAGCTTGGGGCAGGAGGGCTATGGCTACACCTTC,CASSLGQEGYGYTF